This T cell receptor beta chain came from a study of CD8+ T cells in alopecia areata. Turning to the study itself: Affected scalp percentage set treated patients' severity scores.

After isolation, RNA underwent reverse transcription to generate cDNA as the sequencing template. Here immunoSEQ multiplex PCR was the method, and the copy in TCRdb shows in-frame clones only, minus some. Of approximately 42,000 clones listed, just over 65% are singletons. Per the germline V gene, CDR1 is MNHNY and CDR2 is SVGAGI (reference sequence). The CDR3 is 15 residues long. V dropped 5 bases and J dropped 5 bases, with 18 bases sitting between them. Noted treatment: oral pan-JAK inhibitor, 5-10 mg twice daily. V usage is TRBV6-6 and J usage is TRBJ2-5; D may be TRBD2 (8 bases). This sample comprised CD8+ T cells sorted from blood, obtained at week 4, from a patient treated with tofacitinib. The TCR comes from a human donor with alopecia areata. The DNA of the CDR3 is TGTGCCAGCAGTCGGGGGGGAGGGGGCGAGGAGACCCAGTACTTC. The encoded protein is CASSRGGGGEETQYF.